This T cell receptor (beta chain) is from a study of blood T cell repertoires in COVID-19. At the level of the study: PBMCs, B-cell-depleted T cells, or T cells provided the cDNA or gDNA that made up the material.

Germline V gene lookup returns CDR1 SGHTA and CDR2 FQGNSA. The V gene end was trimmed by 3 bases and the J gene end by 3 bases; junction bases not matched to a gene: 5. The CDR3 loop spans 15 amino acids. As concerns this clone: Other nucleotide sequences from this sample produce the same CDR3.

As handled by the study authors: Reference gene primer amplification in the assay estimated nucleated cell counts. Generated by immunoSEQ multiplex PCR, the TCRdb table keeps only in-frame clones and is missing some. That table is the source of V, J and clone size, and D and trimming were worked out from the DNA. The sample carries fewer than 250,000 clones, 75% to 85% recorded once. The gene calls are TRBV7-2 and TRBJ2-1, with 7 bases identical to TRBD2. The TCR was taken from a woman in her sixties or seventies with acute or convalescent COVID-19. Sample: peripheral blood. In DNA, the CDR3 is TGTGCCAGCAGCTTGGCCCGGGACTACTACAATGAGCAGTTCTTC. Translation: CASSLARDYYNEQFF. The whole variable domain, remainder taken from reference TRBV7-2 and TRBJ2-1, is GAGVSQSPSNKVTEKGKDVELRCDPISGHTALYWYRQSLGQGLEFLIYFQGNSAPDKSGLPSDRFSAERTGGSVSTLTIQRTQQEDSAVYLCASSLARDYYNEQFFGPGTRLTVL.